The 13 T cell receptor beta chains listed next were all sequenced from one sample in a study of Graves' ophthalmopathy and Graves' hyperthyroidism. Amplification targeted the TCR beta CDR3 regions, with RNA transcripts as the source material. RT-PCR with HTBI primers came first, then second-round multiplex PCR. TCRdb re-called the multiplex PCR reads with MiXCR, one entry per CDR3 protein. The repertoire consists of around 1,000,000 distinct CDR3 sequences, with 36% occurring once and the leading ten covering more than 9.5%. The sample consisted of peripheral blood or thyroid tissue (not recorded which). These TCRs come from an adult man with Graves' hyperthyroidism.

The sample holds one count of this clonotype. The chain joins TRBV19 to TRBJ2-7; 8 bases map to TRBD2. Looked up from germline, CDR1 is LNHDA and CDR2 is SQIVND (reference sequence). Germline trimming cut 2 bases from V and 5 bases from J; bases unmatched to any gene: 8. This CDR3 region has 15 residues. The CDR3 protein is CASSIIGRAVDEQYF. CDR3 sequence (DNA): TGTGCCAGTAGTATAATCGGGAGGGCCGTCGACGAGCAGTACTTC.

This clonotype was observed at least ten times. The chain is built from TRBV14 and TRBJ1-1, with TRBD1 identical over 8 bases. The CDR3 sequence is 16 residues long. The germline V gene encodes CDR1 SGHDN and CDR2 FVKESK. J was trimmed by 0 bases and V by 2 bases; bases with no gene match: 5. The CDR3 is CASSQPQGAMNTEAFF. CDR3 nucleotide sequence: TGTGCCAGCAGCCAACCGCAGGGGGCAATGAACACTGAAGCTTTCTTT.

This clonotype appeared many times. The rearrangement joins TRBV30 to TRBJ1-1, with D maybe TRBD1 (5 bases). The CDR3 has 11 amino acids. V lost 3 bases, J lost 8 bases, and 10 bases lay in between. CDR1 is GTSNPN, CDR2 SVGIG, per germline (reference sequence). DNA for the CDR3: TGTGCCTGGAGCGGACAACCAGAAGCTTTCTTT. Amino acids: CAWSGQPEAFF.

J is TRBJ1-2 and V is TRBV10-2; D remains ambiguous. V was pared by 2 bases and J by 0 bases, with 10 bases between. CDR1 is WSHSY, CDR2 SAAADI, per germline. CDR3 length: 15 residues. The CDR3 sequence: CASSEPDGSNYGYTF. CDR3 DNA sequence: TGCGCCAGCAGTGAGCCGGACGGATCTAACTATGGCTACACCTTC.

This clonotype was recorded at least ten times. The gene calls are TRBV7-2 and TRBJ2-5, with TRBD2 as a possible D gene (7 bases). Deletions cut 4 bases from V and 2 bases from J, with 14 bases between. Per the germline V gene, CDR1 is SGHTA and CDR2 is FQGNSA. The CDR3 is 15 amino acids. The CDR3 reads CASSSLGGRQETQYF. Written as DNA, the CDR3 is TGTGCCAGCAGCTCTCTCGGGGGGCGGCAAGAGACCCAGTACTTC.

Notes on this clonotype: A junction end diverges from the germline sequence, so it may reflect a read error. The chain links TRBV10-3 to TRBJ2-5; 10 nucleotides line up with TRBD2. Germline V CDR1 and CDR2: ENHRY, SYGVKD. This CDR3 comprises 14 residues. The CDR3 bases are TGTGCCGTCAGTGAGTCTAGCGGGGGAGAGACCCAGTACTTC. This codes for CAVSESSGGETQYF.

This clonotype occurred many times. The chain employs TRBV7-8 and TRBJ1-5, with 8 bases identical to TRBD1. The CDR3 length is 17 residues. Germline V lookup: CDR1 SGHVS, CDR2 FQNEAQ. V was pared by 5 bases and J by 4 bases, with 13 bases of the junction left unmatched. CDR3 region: CASSTPWGDRGNQPQHF. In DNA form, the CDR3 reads TGTGCCAGCAGCACCCCTTGGGGCGACAGGGGAAATCAGCCCCAGCATTTT.

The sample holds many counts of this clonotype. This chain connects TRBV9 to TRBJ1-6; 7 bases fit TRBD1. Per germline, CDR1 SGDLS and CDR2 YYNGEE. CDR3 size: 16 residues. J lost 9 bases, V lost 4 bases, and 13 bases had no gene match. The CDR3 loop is CASSPRTGPTPSPLHF. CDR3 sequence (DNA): TGTGCCAGCAGCCCGAGGACAGGACCCACTCCTTCACCCCTCCACTTT.

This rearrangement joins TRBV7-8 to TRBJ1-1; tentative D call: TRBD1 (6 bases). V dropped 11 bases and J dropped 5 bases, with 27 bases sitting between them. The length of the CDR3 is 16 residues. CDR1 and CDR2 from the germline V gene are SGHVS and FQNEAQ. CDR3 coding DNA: TGTGCCTGGAGCCCCGTGGAGGGGGAGGTATTAACTGAAGCTTTCTTT. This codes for CAWSPVEGEVLTEAFF.

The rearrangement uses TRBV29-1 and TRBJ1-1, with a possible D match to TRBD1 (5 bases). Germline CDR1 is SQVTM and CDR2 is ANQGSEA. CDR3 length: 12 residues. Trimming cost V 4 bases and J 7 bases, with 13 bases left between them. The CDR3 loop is CSVAPGRVEAFF. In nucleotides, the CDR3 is TGCAGCGTTGCACCGGGACGGGTTGAAGCTTTCTTT.

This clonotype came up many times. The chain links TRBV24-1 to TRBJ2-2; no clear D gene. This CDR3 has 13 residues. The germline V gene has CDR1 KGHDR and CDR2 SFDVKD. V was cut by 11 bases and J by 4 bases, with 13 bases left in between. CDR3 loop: CASAYSATGELFF. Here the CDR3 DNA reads TGTGCCAGCGCCTATAGTGCCACCGGGGAGCTGTTTTTT.

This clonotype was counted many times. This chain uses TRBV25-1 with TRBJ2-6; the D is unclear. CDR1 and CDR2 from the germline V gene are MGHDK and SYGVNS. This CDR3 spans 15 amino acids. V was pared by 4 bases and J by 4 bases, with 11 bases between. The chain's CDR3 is CASSGGLVGANVLTF. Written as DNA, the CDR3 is TGTGCCAGCAGTGGGGGTCTGGTCGGGGCCAACGTCCTGACTTTC.

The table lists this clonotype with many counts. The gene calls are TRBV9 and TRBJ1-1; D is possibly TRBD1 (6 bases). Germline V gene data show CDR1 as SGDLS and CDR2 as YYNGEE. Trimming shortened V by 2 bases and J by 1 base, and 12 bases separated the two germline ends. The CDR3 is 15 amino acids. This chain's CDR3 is CASSVGGQGNTEAFF. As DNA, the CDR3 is TGTGCCAGCAGCGTCGGGGGGCAGGGGAACACTGAAGCTTTCTTT. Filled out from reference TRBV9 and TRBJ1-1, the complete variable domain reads DSGVTQTPKHLITATGQRVTLRCSPRSGDLSVYWYQQSLDQGLQFLIQYYNGEERAKGNILERFSAQQFPDLHSELNLSSLELGDSALYFCASSVGGQGNTEAFFGQGTRLTVV.